The 9 T cell receptor beta chains presented below share a single source sample, sequenced in a study of T cell responses to AZD1222 COVID-19 vaccine. Generated by immunoSEQ multiplex PCR, the TCRdb table keeps only in-frame clones and is missing some. This table holds more than 100,000 clones, 75% to 95% found once. The starting material was peripheral blood, obtained on day 0 of AZD1222 vaccination. These receptors all come from an adult in good health.

The chain combines TRBV5-6 with TRBJ1-2; a possible D gene is TRBD1 (5 bases). The V gene lost 0 bases and the J gene lost 4 bases, with 19 bases spanning the gap. Germline lookup yields CDR1 SGHDT and CDR2 YYEEEE. The CDR3 sequence is 17 residues long. The CDR3, as DNA: TGTGCCAGCAGCTTGGGACAGACCTCTACCCCCGGCTATGGCTACACCTTC. Translation: CASSLGQTSTPGYGYTF.

The V call is TRBV6-1, the J call TRBJ1-2; D is unclear. Trimming pared 2 bases from V and 6 bases from J, leaving 13 bases between. The CDR3 has 14 residues. Germline V gene lookup returns CDR1 MNHNS and CDR2 SASEGT. The CDR3 here is CASSELVSMHGYTF. CDR3 in DNA: TGTGCCAGCAGTGAATTGGTCAGTATGCATGGCTACACCTTC.

J is TRBJ2-1 and V is TRBV11-2, with 8 bases aligning to TRBD1. V dropped 3 bases and J dropped 4; count of bases not matched to a gene: 2. In germline, CDR1 is SGHAT, CDR2 FQNNGV. CDR3 length: 14 amino acids. CDR3 sequence (DNA): TGTGCCAGCAGCTTCGGACAGGGATACAATGAGCAGTTCTTC. Translated: CASSFGQGYNEQFF. The full variable domain, completed using reference TRBV11-2 and TRBJ2-1, is EAGVAQSPRYKIIEKRQSVAFWCNPISGHATLYWYQQILGQGPKLLIQFQNNGVVDDSQLPKDRFSAERLKGVDSTLKIQPAKLEDSAVYLCASSFGQGYNEQFFGPGTRLTVL.

This clone appeared a single time. This sequence joins TRBV18 and TRBJ1-3; a weak D match, TRBD1 (6 bases). The V end lost 6 bases, the J end lost 0 bases, and 12 bases lay between the germline ends. The CDR3 contains 15 residues. In germline, CDR1 is KGHSH, CDR2 LQKENI. The CDR3 DNA sequence: TGTGCCAGCTCTTCTACAGGGAGCTCTGGAAACACCATATATTTT. Encoded protein: CASSSTGSSGNTIYF.

The rearrangement uses TRBV3-1 (or the pseudogene TRBV3-2) and TRBJ1-1; D possibly corresponds to TRBD1 (6 bases). Per the germline V gene, CDR1 is LGHDT and CDR2 is YNNKEL (reference sequence). This CDR3 has 15 residues. Between the trimmed V and J ends, which lost 4 bases and 6 bases, there was a span of 18 bases. The CDR3 is CASSPQTGGAAEAFF. The CDR3 nucleotides read TGTGCCAGCAGCCCCCAAACGGGGGGCGCGGCTGAAGCTTTCTTT.

This clone has a handful of counts. This chain uses TRBV4-3 with TRBJ1-5, with no clear D. V was clipped by 0 bases and J by 6 bases, with 6 bases between them. CDR1 and CDR2 from the germline V gene are LGHNA and YSLEER. The CDR3 covers 13 residues. CDR3 sequence (DNA): TGCGCCAGCAGCCAAGATGGAAGTCAGCCCCAGCATTTT. Its translation is CASSQDGSQPQHF.

The J gene is TRBJ1-1, the V gene TRBV5-1; D unresolved. Deletions cut 0 bases from V and 1 base from J, with 7 bases between. From germline, CDR1 is SGHRS and CDR2 YFSETQ. This CDR3 comprises 14 residues. CDR3: CASSLGPQNTEAFF. CDR3 DNA sequence: TGCGCCAGCAGCTTGGGCCCCCAGAACACTGAAGCTTTCTTT. Supplemented by reference TRBV5-1 and TRBJ1-1, the full variable domain reads KAGVTQTPRYLIKTRGQQVTLSCSPISGHRSVSWYQQTPGQGLQFLFEYFSETQRNKGNFPGRFSGRQFSNSRSEMNVSTLELGDSALYLCASSLGPQNTEAFFGQGTRLTVV.

This clone showed up just once. V gene TRBV11-2 combines with J gene TRBJ2-3, with 9 bases that match TRBD1. V was clipped by 5 bases and J by 0 bases; unmatched bases: 3. From germline, CDR1 is SGHAT and CDR2 FQNNGV. The CDR3 has 15 residues. The CDR3 nucleotides read TGTGCCAGCAGCCCTGGGACAGGGAGCACAGATACGCAGTATTTT. Translated, it gives CASSPGTGSTDTQYF. Together with reference TRBV11-2 and TRBJ2-3, the CDR3 gives the full variable domain: EAGVAQSPRYKIIEKRQSVAFWCNPISGHATLYWYQQILGQGPKLLIQFQNNGVVDDSQLPKDRFSAERLKGVDSTLKIQPAKLEDSAVYLCASSPGTGSTDTQYFGPGTRLTVL.

This chain uses TRBV7-6 with TRBJ2-5; perhaps TRBD2 as D (6 bases). Germline CDR1 SGHVS, CDR2 FNYEAQ. Trimming took 4 bases from V and 7 from J, leaving 16 bases between them. The CDR3 extends over 14 amino acids. CDR3 loop: CASSSTAGPGTQYF. CDR3 nucleotide sequence: TGTGCCAGCAGCTCAACGGCGGGGCCAGGGACCCAGTACTTC.